A single sample gave rise to the 31 T cell receptor beta chains below, sequenced in a study of T cells in women clearing cervical HPV infection. Clones were sequenced by immunoSEQ multiplex PCR, and TCRdb holds only the in-frame ones, with some missing. This table lists 40,000 to 45,000 clones. The sequencing input was blood buffy coat. These receptors all stem from a woman between 18 and 70 years old with a cervical HPV16 infection that either progressed to CIN3+ or cleared (not recorded which).

As to this clone: The read falls 3 residues short of the CDR3 end, and the missing part is taken from the germline J gene. V gene TRBV20-1 combines with J gene TRBJ1-5; D not certain. Per germline, CDR1 DFQATT and CDR2 SNEGSKA (reference sequence). This CDR3 is built from 13 residues. Trimming left V 5 bases short and J 4 bases short, with 12 bases between. CDR3 region: CSARPAVNQPQHF. The covered CDR3 bases are TGCAGTGCTCGCCCGGCGGTTAATCAGCCC.

Turning to this clone: The read ends 3 residues shy of where the CDR3 ends; the end is completed using the germline J gene. The chain is built from TRBV19 and TRBJ2-1; D not resolved. The germline V and J ends were trimmed by 3 bases and 4 bases, with 19 bases remaining between them. Germline V lookup: CDR1 LNHDA, CDR2 SQIVND (reference sequence). This CDR3 contains 17 residues. The covered CDR3 bases are TGTGCCAGTAGTATTAAGTCGGGTGTGGTGCTTTACAATGAG. It yields the protein CASSIKSGVVLYNE. The whole CDR3 sequence is CASSIKSGVVLYNEQFF. Full variable domain (missing parts from reference TRBV19 and TRBJ2-1): DGGITQSPKYLFRKEGQNVTLSCEQNLNHDAMYWYRQDPGQGLRLIYYSQIVNDFQKGDIAEGYSVSREKKESFPLTVTSAQKNPTAFYLCASSIKSGVVLYNEQFFGPGTRLTVL.

As to this clone: Read sequence stops 3 residues before the CDR3 end, and the germline J gene provides the missing end. The J gene is TRBJ1-2, the V gene TRBV6-2 or TRBV6-3, with TRBD1 matching 8 bases. J gave up 7 bases and V 6 bases, and 7 bases lay outside the gene matches. Germline V gene sequence: CDR1 MNHEY, CDR2 SVGEGT. This CDR3 is built from 13 residues. CDR3 bases read: TGTGCCAGCAGAGCGACAGGGGAGCGTGGC. As protein: CASRATGERG. The full CDR3 is CASRATGERGYTF.

As for this clone: The read halts 3 residues ahead of the CDR3 end, with the missing end drawn from the germline J gene. The chain links TRBV7-6 to TRBJ2-5; TRBD2 matches 11 bases. V shed 4 bases, J shed 3 bases, and the junction held 10 bases outside the gene matches. Germline values: CDR1 SGHVS, CDR2 FNYEAQ. CDR3 length equals 17 residues. The CDR3 spells CASSYKPLAGGKETQYF. The part of the CDR3 DNA that was read is TGTGCCAGCAGCTACAAGCCCCTAGCGGGGGGAAAAGAGACC.

Details on this clone: The read ends 3 residues early relative to the CDR3; the germline J gene fills the gap. The J gene is TRBJ1-5, the V gene TRBV11-2; D is unresolved. CDR1 and CDR2 (germline): SGHAT, FQNNGV. The CDR3 is 15 residues long. Trimming removed 0 bases from V and 0 bases from J, with 6 bases in between. Incomplete CDR3 DNA: TGTGCCAGCAGCTTAGAGGCGGTTAGCAATCAGCCC. This gives the protein CASSLEAVSNQP. In full, the CDR3 is CASSLEAVSNQPQHF.

In the case of this clone: The read falls 3 residues short of the CDR3 end, and the missing part is taken from the germline J gene. The chain uses TRBV6-2 or TRBV6-3 and TRBJ1-2; a possible D gene is TRBD1 (5 bases). The CDR3 consists of 13 residues. Germline-derived CDR1 and CDR2 are MNHEY and SVGEGT. CDR3 protein: CASRQDGQNDYTF. CDR3 DNA, as far as it was read: TGTGCCAGCAGGCAAGACGGACAAAATGAC.

For this clone: Read coverage stops 3 residues before the CDR3 terminus; the germline J gene supplies the remainder. V gene TRBV7-9 combines with J gene TRBJ2-7; D gene unclear. The CDR3 contains 15 residues. Trimming took 0 bases from V and 0 from J, leaving 9 bases between them. Germline CDR1 is SEHNR and CDR2 is FQNEAQ (reference sequence). CDR3 loop: CASSLASKSSYEQYF. The DNA read from the CDR3 is TGTGCCAGCAGCTTAGCCTCTAAGAGCTCCTACGAG.

Note on this clone: The sequenced fragment ends 3 residues before the CDR3 boundary, so the rest is inferred from the germline J gene. The rearrangement links TRBV14 to TRBJ1-2, with 9 positions matching TRBD1. Per germline, CDR1 SGHDN and CDR2 FVKESK. CDR3 length: 17 amino acids. Germline trimming cut 1 base from V and 2 bases from J; bases unmatched to any gene: 8. The chain's CDR3 is CASSQGVGQGWNYGYTF. CDR3 DNA (partial): TGTGCCAGCAGCCAAGGTGTGGGACAGGGATGGAACTATGGC.

In regard to this clone: The read falls 3 residues short of the CDR3 end, and the missing part is taken from the germline J gene. V usage is TRBV7-3 and J usage is TRBJ2-5, with D unresolved. Trimming took 5 bases from V and 3 from J, leaving 10 bases between them. This CDR3 comprises 13 residues. CDR1 is SGHTA, CDR2 FQGTGA, per germline. The part of the CDR3 DNA that was read is TGTGCCAGCAGCAAGGGCAGTGAAGAGACC. Its translation: CASSKGSEET. The full CDR3 protein is CASSKGSEETQYF.

Note on this clone: The read ends 3 residues shy of where the CDR3 ends; the end is completed using the germline J gene. The chain joins TRBV7-2 to TRBJ1-2; maybe TRBD1 (5 bases). The length of the CDR3 is 14 residues. Germline-derived CDR1 and CDR2 are SGHTA and FQGNSA. The sequenced CDR3 bases are TGTGCCAGCAGCTTAGCCTGGAGGGAGGGGGGC. This sequence encodes CASSLAWREGG. The full-length CDR3 reads as CASSLAWREGGYTF.

As regards this clone: The read halts 3 residues ahead of the CDR3 end, with the missing end drawn from the germline J gene. The J gene is TRBJ2-1, the V gene TRBV20-1; tentatively, D is TRBD2 (5 bases). CDR3 size: 17 residues. Trimming cost V 3 bases and J 0 bases, with 18 bases left between them. Germline V gives CDR1 DFQATT, CDR2 SNEGSKA (reference sequence). Partial CDR3 DNA: TGCAGTGCTAGTAGTTGGGCGGGCTCAATCTCCTACAATGAG. It yields the protein CSASSWAGSISYNE. The entire CDR3 protein reads CSASSWAGSISYNEQFF.

For this clone: The read is 3 residues too short to cover the CDR3 end, so that end is filled in from the germline J gene. This chain uses TRBV18 with TRBJ2-1; the D gene is possibly TRBD1 (6 bases). With 0 bases removed from V and 4 bases from J, the gap between germline ends came to 13 bases. The CDR3 covers 16 residues. Germline V gene data show CDR1 as KGHSH and CDR2 as LQKENI. The sequenced CDR3 bases are TGTGCCAGCTCACCACCAGGTCAGGGGCCTTACAATGAG. Amino acid sequence: CASSPPGQGPYNE. The CDR3 as a whole reads CASSPPGQGPYNEQFF.

A note on this clone: The read ends 3 residues shy of where the CDR3 ends; the end is completed using the germline J gene. The chain recombines TRBV5-6 with TRBJ2-3, with TRBD2 as a possible D gene (5 bases). CDR1 SGHDT and CDR2 YYEEEE come from the germline V gene. V lost 4 bases, J lost 2 bases, and 11 bases lay in between. CDR3 length equals 14 residues. The sequenced CDR3 bases are TGTGCCAGCAGCCTGAGCGGTTACACAGATACG. Protein product: CASSLSGYTDT. The full CDR3 reads CASSLSGYTDTQYF.

On this clone itself: The CDR3 is cut off 3 residues early in the read; its end comes from the germline J gene. This chain links TRBV5-1 with TRBJ1-2, with a possible D match to TRBD1 (5 bases). The CDR3 extends over 14 amino acids. V lost 0 bases to trimming and J lost 5 bases, with 11 bases between them. From germline, CDR1 is SGHRS and CDR2 YFSETQ. The CDR3 bases that were read are TGCGCCAGCAGCTTGGAAAGTGGGGCATATGGC. Amino acids: CASSLESGAYG. The entire CDR3 protein reads CASSLESGAYGYTF.

With respect to this clone: The read falls 3 residues short of the CDR3 end, and the missing part is taken from the germline J gene. The chain joins TRBV2 to TRBJ1-5, with D perhaps matching TRBD1 (6 bases). The CDR3 is 13 amino acids. CDR1 is SNHLY and CDR2 is FYNNEI in the germline V gene. The V gene lost 7 bases and the J gene lost 0 bases, with 7 bases spanning the gap. The CDR3 is CASKDSSNQPQHF. The CDR3 DNA, read in part, is TGTGCCAGCAAGGACAGTAGCAATCAGCCC.

Regarding this clone: Coverage ceases 3 residues before the CDR3 finishes, and the germline J gene fills in the end. This chain connects TRBV5-1 to TRBJ2-3; either TRBD1 or TRBD2 may fit D (5 bases each). Trimming took off 0 bases at V and 4 bases at J, with 12 bases between the two ends. The CDR3 spans 15 residues. Per germline, CDR1 SGHRS and CDR2 YFSETQ. Partial CDR3 DNA: TGCGCCAGCAGCTTGGTCCAGAGGGGCGCAGATACG. Translated: CASSLVQRGADT. The complete CDR3 sequence is CASSLVQRGADTQYF.

To note about this clone: The sequence runs out 3 residues before the end of the CDR3; the remainder is reconstructed from the germline J gene. The rearrangement links TRBV7-3 to TRBJ2-1, with TRBD2 matching over 10 bases. Unmatched junction bases numbered 3, after V lost 5 bases and J lost 2 bases. The germline V gene has CDR1 SGHTA and CDR2 FQGTGA. The CDR3 runs to 15 residues. CDR3 sequence reads: CASSVSGGAYNEQFF. The CDR3 bases that were read are TGTGCCAGCAGCGTAAGCGGGGGGGCCTACAATGAG.

With regard to this clone: Sequence at one end of the junction differs from germline and may be a read error. The CDR3 goes on 3 residues after the read ends, and that part is filled in from the germline J gene. This chain joins TRBV29-1 and TRBJ2-7; TRBD1 might be the D (5 bases). This CDR3 spans 11 amino acids. The germline V gene has CDR1 SQVTM and CDR2 ANQGSEA. The CDR3 sequence is CRVGRAYEQYF. The DNA read from the CDR3 is TGCAGGGTTGGCAGGGCATACGAG.

Concerning this clone itself: The sequenced fragment ends 3 residues before the CDR3 boundary, so the rest is inferred from the germline J gene. The chain uses TRBV10-3 and TRBJ1-1; a possible D gene is TRBD1 (5 bases). The CDR3 is 12 residues long. In germline, CDR1 is ENHRY, CDR2 SYGVKD. The CDR3 reads CAICEAGGEAFF. The sequenced CDR3 bases are TGTGCCATCTGCGAGGCCGGGGGGGAA.

As for this clone: The read ends 3 residues early relative to the CDR3; the germline J gene fills the gap. This chain links TRBV29-1 with TRBJ2-3; D might be TRBD1 or TRBD2, each matching 5 bases. V was clipped by 4 bases and J by 3 bases, with 11 bases between them. The CDR3 sequence is 13 residues long. In germline, CDR1 is SQVTM, CDR2 ANQGSEA. The sequenced CDR3 bases are TGCAGCGTTGCTGAGGGGTTGACAGATACG. Protein sequence: CSVAEGLTDT. The full CDR3 reads CSVAEGLTDTQYF.

A note on this clone: One end of the junction does not line up with germline, which may come from a read error. The read ends 3 residues early relative to the CDR3; the germline J gene fills the gap. This chain uses TRBV13 with TRBJ1-1, with D possibly being TRBD1 (5 bases). This CDR3 contains 15 residues. Germline values: CDR1 PRHDT, CDR2 FYEKMQ (reference sequence). CDR3 DNA, as far as it was read: TGTGCCAGCAGCTTAGGCCGGACAACGAACGCTGAA. It yields the protein CASSLGRTTNAE. Given in full, the CDR3 is CASSLGRTTNAEAFF.

The covered CDR3 bases are TGTGCCAGCACCAGCGGGAGGAGGAATGAG. It specifies CASTSGRRNE. The whole CDR3 protein reads CASTSGRRNEQFF. The chain has TRBV5-6 and TRBJ2-1, with 9 bases that match TRBD2. The CDR3 end falls 3 residues outside the read, so it is completed with the germline J gene. Germline trimming cut 6 bases from V and 7 bases from J; bases unmatched to any gene: 5. Germline CDR1 is SGHDT and CDR2 is YYEEEE. The CDR3 loop spans 13 amino acids.

For this clone: The read falls 3 residues short of the CDR3 end, and the missing part is taken from the germline J gene. V usage is TRBV5-1 and J usage is TRBJ1-1; D possibly corresponds to TRBD1 (5 bases). The CDR3 runs to 15 residues. CDR1 and CDR2 (germline): SGHRS, YFSETQ. The germline V and J ends were trimmed by 0 bases and 1 base, with 10 bases remaining between them. The part of the CDR3 DNA that was read is TGCGCCAGCAGCTTGGCCTCTCAGGGGAACACTGAA. Its protein product is CASSLASQGNTE. The complete CDR3 protein is CASSLASQGNTEAFF.

Worth noting for this clone: The read is 3 residues too short to cover the CDR3 end, so that end is filled in from the germline J gene. The genes are TRBV6-2 or TRBV6-3 and TRBJ2-3; 8 nucleotides align to TRBD2. Per the germline V gene, CDR1 is MNHEY and CDR2 is SVGEGT. The ends lost 5 bases at V and 4 bases at J; junction bases unmatched: 5. CDR3 size: 14 residues. The covered CDR3 bases are TGTGCCAGCAGTGGCGGGGGGCCCGCAGATACG. The encoded protein is CASSGGGPADT. The whole CDR3 reads CASSGGGPADTQYF.

About this clone: The read finishes 3 residues shy of the CDR3 end, and the germline J gene is used to complete it. The genes are TRBV5-4 and TRBJ1-2; D may be TRBD1 (5 bases). V was clipped by 4 bases and J by 3 bases, with 16 bases between them. Germline loops: CDR1 SGHNT, CDR2 YYREEE (reference sequence). The CDR3 totals 15 residues. CDR3: CASSVDSFVDYGYTF. Incomplete CDR3 DNA: TGTGCCAGCAGCGTAGACAGCTTCGTAGACTATGGC.

Worth noting for this clone: The sequenced fragment ends 3 residues before the CDR3 boundary, so the rest is inferred from the germline J gene. This sequence joins TRBV5-6 and TRBJ2-1, with D perhaps matching TRBD1 (6 bases). Trimming took off 1 base at V and 9 bases at J, with 17 bases between the two ends. CDR1 and CDR2 (germline): SGHDT, YYEEEE. This CDR3 contains 15 residues. CDR3 amino acids: CASSLQLGGLTEQFF. The part of the CDR3 DNA that was read is TGTGCCAGCAGCTTGCAACTAGGGGGTCTCACTGAG.

With regard to this clone: The read comes to an end 3 residues before the CDR3 does, leaving the germline J gene to fill in the end. The J gene is TRBJ2-7, the V gene TRBV19, with TRBD2 matching 10 bases. Germline V gene lookup returns CDR1 LNHDA and CDR2 SQIVND (reference sequence). CDR3 length: 18 residues. V lost 5 bases to trimming and J lost 1 base; unmatched junction nucleotides: 14. CDR3 sequence: CASSSLPLAGGQSYEQYF. CDR3 DNA, as far as it was read: TGTGCCAGTAGTTCCCTCCCCTTAGCGGGGGGACAATCCTACGAG.

A remark on this clone: The CDR3 goes on 3 residues after the read ends, and that part is filled in from the germline J gene. The gene calls are TRBV2 and TRBJ1-6; 7 positions agree with TRBD1. The CDR3 has 15 amino acids. The ends lost 6 bases at V and 7 bases at J; junction bases unmatched: 9. The germline V gene encodes CDR1 SNHLY and CDR2 FYNNEI. The CDR3 bases that were read are TGTGCCAGCAGGCCGACAGGGACGGGGAATTCACCC. Translating it yields CASRPTGTGNSP. The complete CDR3 protein is CASRPTGTGNSPLHF.

On this clone itself: The read is 3 residues too short to cover the CDR3 end, so that end is filled in from the germline J gene. The chain uses TRBV20-1 and TRBJ1-1; D perhaps matches TRBD1 (6 bases). Germline V gene lookup returns CDR1 DFQATT and CDR2 SNEGSKA (reference sequence). V was shortened by 1 base and J by 4 bases, with 13 bases between the two germline ends. The CDR3 runs to 14 residues. The sequenced CDR3 bases are TGCAGTGCTAGAGCCCCAGGGGACACCACTGAA. Protein sequence: CSARAPGDTTE. The full CDR3 protein reads CSARAPGDTTEAFF.

About this clone itself: Read data end 3 residues before the CDR3 end; the end is taken from the germline J gene. V usage is TRBV5-6 and J usage is TRBJ2-1; D call uncertain. This CDR3 spans 12 amino acids. The V and J ends lost 1 base and 7 bases respectively, with 6 bases between them. Germline V gene lookup returns CDR1 SGHDT and CDR2 YYEEEE. CDR3 DNA, as far as it was read: TGTGCCAGCAGCTTGACCGGGAATGAG. Its translation: CASSLTGNE. In full, the CDR3 reads CASSLTGNEQFF.

Details on this clone: The read terminates 3 residues ahead of where the CDR3 ends, so the germline J gene completes it. The chain joins TRBV5-1 to TRBJ1-3, with 11 bases matching TRBD1. The CDR3 has 17 amino acids. Germline loops: CDR1 SGHRS, CDR2 YFSETQ. Trimming took 0 bases from V and 4 from J; bases not matched to a gene: 6. CDR3 sequence reads: CASSLARDRGTGNTIYF. CDR3 DNA, as far as it was read: TGCGCCAGCAGCTTGGCCCGGGACAGGGGGACAGGAAACACC. Combining the CDR3 with reference TRBV5-1 and TRBJ1-3 gives the whole variable domain KAGVTQTPRYLIKTRGQQVTLSCSPISGHRSVSWYQQTPGQGLQFLFEYFSETQRNKGNFPGRFSGRQFSNSRSEMNVSTLELGDSALYLCASSLARDRGTGNTIYFGEGSWLTVV.